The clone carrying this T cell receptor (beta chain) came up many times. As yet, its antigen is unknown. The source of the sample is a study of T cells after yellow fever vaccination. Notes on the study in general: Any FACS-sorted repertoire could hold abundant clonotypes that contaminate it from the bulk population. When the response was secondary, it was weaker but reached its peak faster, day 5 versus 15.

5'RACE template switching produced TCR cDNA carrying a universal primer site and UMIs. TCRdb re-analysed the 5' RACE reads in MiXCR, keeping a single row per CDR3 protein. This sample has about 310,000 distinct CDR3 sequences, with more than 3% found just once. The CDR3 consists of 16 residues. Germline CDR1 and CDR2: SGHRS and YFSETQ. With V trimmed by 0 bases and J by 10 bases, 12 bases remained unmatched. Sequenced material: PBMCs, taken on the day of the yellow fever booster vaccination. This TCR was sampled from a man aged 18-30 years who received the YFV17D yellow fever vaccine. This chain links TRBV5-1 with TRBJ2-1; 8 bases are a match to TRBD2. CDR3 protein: CASSLAGGSGTGEQFF. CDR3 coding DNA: TGCGCCAGCAGCTTGGCTGGGGGTAGCGGGACGGGGGAGCAGTTCTTC.